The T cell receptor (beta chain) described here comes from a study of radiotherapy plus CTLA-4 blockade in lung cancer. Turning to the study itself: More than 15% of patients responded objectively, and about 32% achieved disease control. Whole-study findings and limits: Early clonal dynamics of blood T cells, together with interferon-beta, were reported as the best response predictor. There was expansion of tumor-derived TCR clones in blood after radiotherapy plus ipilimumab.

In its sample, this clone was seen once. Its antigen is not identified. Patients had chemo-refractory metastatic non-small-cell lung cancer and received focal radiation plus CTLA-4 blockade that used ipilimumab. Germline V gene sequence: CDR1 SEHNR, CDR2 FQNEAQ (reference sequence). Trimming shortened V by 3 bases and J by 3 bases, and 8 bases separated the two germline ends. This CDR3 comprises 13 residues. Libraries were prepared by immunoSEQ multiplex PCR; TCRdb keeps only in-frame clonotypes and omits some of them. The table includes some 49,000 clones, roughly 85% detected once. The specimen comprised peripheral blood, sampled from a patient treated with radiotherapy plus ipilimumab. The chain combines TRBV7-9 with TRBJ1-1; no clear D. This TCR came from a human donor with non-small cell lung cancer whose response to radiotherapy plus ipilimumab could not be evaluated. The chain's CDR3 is CASSLVGDTEAFF. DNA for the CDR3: TGTGCCAGCAGCTTGGTCGGGGACACTGAAGCTTTCTTT.